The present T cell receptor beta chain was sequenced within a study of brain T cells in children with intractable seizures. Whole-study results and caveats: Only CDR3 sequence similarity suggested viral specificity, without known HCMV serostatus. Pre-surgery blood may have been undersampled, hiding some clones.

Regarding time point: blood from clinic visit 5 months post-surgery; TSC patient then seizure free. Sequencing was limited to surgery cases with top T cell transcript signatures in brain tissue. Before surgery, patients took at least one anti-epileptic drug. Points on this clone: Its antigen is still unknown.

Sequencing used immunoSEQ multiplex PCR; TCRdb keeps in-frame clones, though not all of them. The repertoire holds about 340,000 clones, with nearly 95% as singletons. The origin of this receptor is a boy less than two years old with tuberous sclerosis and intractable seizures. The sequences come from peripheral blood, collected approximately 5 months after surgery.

This chain's CDR3 is CASSPHRTGGYTEAFF. The CDR3 region has the DNA TGTGCCAGCAGTCCCCATCGGACAGGGGGGTACACTGAAGCTTTCTTT. This rearrangement joins TRBV27 to TRBJ1-1; 10 bases line up with TRBD1. The CDR3 totals 16 residues. Germline CDR1 reads MNHEY; CDR2 reads SMNVEV (reference sequence). Trimming cost V 5 bases and J 3 bases; bases outside gene matches: 9.